These 19 T cell receptor beta chains share one sample of origin, sequenced in a study of T cells in Graves' hyperthyroidism and ophthalmopathy (dated by TCRdb to about 2019). The method behind the library was multiplex PCR. The reads were generated on an Illumina HiSeq 2000. The TCR beta CDR3 regions were amplified from the RNA transcripts. For the first round of RT-PCR on the TCR CDR3, the HTBI primer set was used together with the Qiagen OneStep RT-PCR kit. TCRdb itself trimmed the public reads at Q25 with fastp, ran MiXCR and retained productive beta chains. Rows matching on CDR3 protein sequence are summarized as one entry with the most common DNA and genes. This sample holds approximately 590,000 distinct CDR3 sequences; about 15% were observed only once. 6.5% to 8% of the sample is taken by the ten largest. Material for sequencing was blood. The receptors here all came from a woman in her twenties or thirties with Graves' hyperthyroidism.

This clonotype has a count of ten or more. V gene TRBV12-3 or TRBV12-4 combines with J gene TRBJ1-5; maybe TRBD1 (5 bases). V was shortened by 3 bases and J by 5 bases, with 11 bases between the two germline ends. This CDR3 has 14 amino acids. CDR3 nucleotides: TGTGCCAGCAGTTTCGGGACGGACTATCAGCCCCAGCATTTT. It codes for CASSFGTDYQPQHF.

There are many counts of this clonotype. This chain joins TRBV28 and TRBJ2-2, with D perhaps TRBD1 (6 bases). This CDR3 comprises 13 residues. CDR1 is MDHEN, CDR2 SYDVKM, per germline. V lost 6 bases and J 4 bases, leaving 9 bases between the germline ends. The CDR3 bases are TGTGCCAGCAGGAAGGGGGTCACCGGGGAGCTGTTTTTT. It specifies CASRKGVTGELFF.

As to this clonotype: This may stem from a read error, because a much larger clone lies one nucleotide away. The chain couples TRBV12-3 or TRBV12-4 to TRBJ1-2; D possibly corresponds to TRBD1 (6 bases). The length of the CDR3 is 14 residues. Trimming took 3 bases from V and 9 from J, leaving 17 bases between them. The CDR3 nucleotides are TGTGCCAGCAGTTTTTCAGGCAGGGGCGGGAGCTACACCTTC. Amino acid sequence: CASSFSGRGGSYTF.

At least ten counts were recorded for this clonotype. The V call is TRBV7-6, the J call TRBJ1-1; 8 nucleotides match TRBD1. CDR3 length: 15 amino acids. After removal of 3 bases from V and 1 base from J, the junction contained 4 bases not matched to a gene. Germline-derived CDR1 and CDR2 are SGHVS and FNYEAQ. The CDR3 DNA sequence: TGTGCCAGCAGCTTGACAGGGGCTGGGAACACTGAAGCTTTCTTT. It specifies CASSLTGAGNTEAFF.

This clonotype came up many times. This chain connects TRBV2 to TRBJ2-1; possible D gene TRBD2, 6 bases. The CDR3 extends over 17 amino acids. The germline gives CDR1 SNHLY, CDR2 FYNNEI. With 3 bases removed from V and 4 bases from J, the gap between germline ends came to 19 bases. CDR3 in DNA: TGTGCCAGCAGTGAGCTTCCCCAGGCGGGACCTTACAATGAGCAGTTCTTC. Translated, it gives CASSELPQAGPYNEQFF.

The chain carries TRBV4-1 and TRBJ2-1, with 8 bases matching TRBD2. The CDR3 contains 20 residues. Trimming at V came to 4 bases and at J to 0 bases, leaving 17 bases not matched to a gene. Germline-derived CDR1 and CDR2 are MGHRA and YSYEKL. As DNA, the CDR3 is TGCGCCAGCAGCCCCAGCGGGGTAGCGGGAACCCCCAGCTCCTACAATGAGCAGTTCTTC. Translating it yields CASSPSGVAGTPSSYNEQFF.

This clonotype has more than one count but fewer than ten. As DNA, the CDR3 is TGTGCCAGCAGCCAAGAAGGAAAAGAGACCCAGTACTTC. This encodes CASSQEGKETQYF. The rearrangement uses TRBV4-2 and TRBJ2-5; D unclear. Trimming took 0 bases from V and 3 from J, leaving 5 bases between them. This CDR3 is built from 13 residues. Germline CDR1 reads LGHNA; CDR2 reads YNFKEQ.

This clonotype has a count of ten or more. V is TRBV2 and J is TRBJ2-1; 15 bases match TRBD2. Looked up from germline, CDR1 is SNHLY and CDR2 is FYNNEI. J was trimmed by 8 bases and V by 6 bases; bases with no gene match: 14. The CDR3 is 18 amino acids. CDR3 in DNA: TGTGCCAGCAGGGGGGGACTAGCGGGAGGCCTAGAGGTCGATGAGCAGTTCTTC. Encoded protein: CASRGGLAGGLEVDEQFF.

A word on this clonotype: One base away lies a much larger clone, so this may be a sequencing read error. This is likely a read error, given that the CDR3 carries no conserved phenylalanine or tryptophan at its end. The rearrangement joins TRBV10-3 to TRBJ2-2, with 7 bases that match TRBD1. CDR1 ENHRY and CDR2 SYGVKD come from the germline V gene. The ends lost 10 bases at V and 6 bases at J; junction bases unmatched: 8. The CDR3 contains 13 residues. CDR3 coding DNA: TGTGCCACCAGGTCGGACAGGCCCGGGGAGCTGTTTTCT. It codes for CATRSDRPGELFS.

This clonotype has ten or more counts. V is TRBV28 and J is TRBJ2-4, with TRBD1 identical over 7 bases. J lost 4 bases, V lost 10 bases, and 10 bases had no gene match. Germline CDR1 and CDR2: MDHEN and SYDVKM. The CDR3 loop spans 14 amino acids. Here the CDR3 DNA reads TGTGCCACTGATCCGGGACAGAATAAAAACATTCAGTACTTC. Its translation: CATDPGQNKNIQYF. The full variable domain, in which reference TRBV28 and TRBJ2-4 provide the parts outside the CDR3, is DVKVTQSSRYLVKRTGEKVFLECVQDMDHENMFWYRQDPGLGLRLIYFSYDVKMKEKGDIPEGYSVSREKKERFSLILESASTNQTSMYLCATDPGQNKNIQYFGAGTRLSVL.

This clonotype was recorded many times. The chain links TRBV29-1 to TRBJ1-2, with TRBD1 matching over 9 bases. The germline gives CDR1 SQVTM, CDR2 ANQGSEA. J lost 2 bases, V lost 0 bases, and 7 bases had no gene match. The CDR3 is 16 residues long. This CDR3 reads CSVEEDSTGGNYGYTF. CDR3 coding DNA: TGCAGCGTTGAAGAGGACTCGACAGGGGGGAACTATGGCTACACCTTC.

There are many counts of this clonotype. The chain has TRBV2 and TRBJ1-5, with D possibly matching TRBD1 (5 bases). The germline CDR1 and CDR2 sequences are SNHLY and FYNNEI. Deletions cut 0 bases from V and 3 bases from J, with 15 bases between. The CDR3 is 17 amino acids. Here the CDR3 DNA reads TGTGCCAGCAGTGAAGCGCTTCCAGGGATTTCCAATCAGCCCCAGCATTTT. Its translation: CASSEALPGISNQPQHF.

The V and J genes are TRBV4-1 and TRBJ1-1, with D possibly matching TRBD1 (5 bases). The V end was cut by 3 bases, the J end by 0 bases, with 14 bases between. The CDR3 extends over 16 amino acids. The germline V gene has CDR1 MGHRA and CDR2 YSYEKL. The DNA of the CDR3 is TGCGCCAGCAGCCAGGGACCGATGCTGATGAACACTGAAGCTTTCTTT. It codes for CASSQGPMLMNTEAFF.

The chain links TRBV7-2 to TRBJ2-3; the D call may be TRBD1 or TRBD2 (6 bases each). V was shortened by 1 base and J by 2 bases, with 13 bases between the two germline ends. CDR1 SGHTA and CDR2 FQGNSA come from the germline V gene. This CDR3 contains 16 residues. The CDR3 protein is CASSLEGGLPTDTQYF. In nucleotides, the CDR3 is TGTGCCAGCAGCTTAGAGGGGGGACTTCCCACAGATACGCAGTATTTT.

Regarding this clonotype: A much larger clone is a single base away; this may be a read error. The chain combines TRBV5-5 with TRBJ2-7, with a possible D match to TRBD2 (6 bases). Germline lookup yields CDR1 SGHKS and CDR2 YYEKEE (reference sequence). V was trimmed by 1 base and J by 7 bases, leaving 18 bases between them. The CDR3 runs 15 residues. The CDR3 loop is CASSLFSGGGDEQYF. The CDR3 region has the DNA TGTGCCAGCAGCTTGTTTAGCGGAGGAGGAGATGAGCAGTACTTC.

In this sample, this clonotype turned up many times. The rearrangement links TRBV12-5 to TRBJ2-1; 9 bases match TRBD2. V dropped 4 bases and J dropped 5; count of bases not matched to a gene: 6. This CDR3 spans 15 amino acids. Germline lookup yields CDR1 LGHNT and CDR2 FRNRAP. CDR3 loop: CASGSSGRTHNEQFF. The CDR3 nucleotides read TGTGCTAGTGGTTCCAGCGGGAGGACCCACAATGAGCAGTTCTTC.

The chain links TRBV2 to TRBJ1-5; D ambiguous. The germline CDR1 and CDR2 sequences are SNHLY and FYNNEI. This CDR3 is built from 14 residues. Trimming removed 3 bases from V and 0 bases from J, with 6 bases in between. CDR3 in amino acids: CASSDFGSNQPQHF. In nucleotides, the CDR3 is TGTGCCAGCAGTGACTTTGGTAGCAATCAGCCCCAGCATTTT.

This clonotype was recorded many times. V usage is TRBV6-2 or TRBV6-3 and J usage is TRBJ2-7; TRBD2 is a possible D gene (5 bases). V was clipped by 6 bases and J by 0 bases, with 9 bases between them. Germline-derived CDR1 and CDR2 are MNHEY and SVGEGT. This CDR3 has 13 amino acids. For the CDR3, the DNA is TGTGCCAGCAGGCCGGGATTCTCCTACGAGCAGTACTTC. This translates into CASRPGFSYEQYF.

This CDR3 is CASSEVFWDRAKNIQYF. Written as DNA, the CDR3 is TGTGCCAGCAGTGAAGTGTTCTGGGACCGAGCCAAAAACATTCAGTACTTC. The chain is built from TRBV6-1 and TRBJ2-4; D is perhaps TRBD1 or TRBD2 (5 bases each). Germline values: CDR1 MNHNS, CDR2 SASEGT. Trimming took off 1 base at V and 0 bases at J, with 13 bases between the two ends. This CDR3 has 17 amino acids.